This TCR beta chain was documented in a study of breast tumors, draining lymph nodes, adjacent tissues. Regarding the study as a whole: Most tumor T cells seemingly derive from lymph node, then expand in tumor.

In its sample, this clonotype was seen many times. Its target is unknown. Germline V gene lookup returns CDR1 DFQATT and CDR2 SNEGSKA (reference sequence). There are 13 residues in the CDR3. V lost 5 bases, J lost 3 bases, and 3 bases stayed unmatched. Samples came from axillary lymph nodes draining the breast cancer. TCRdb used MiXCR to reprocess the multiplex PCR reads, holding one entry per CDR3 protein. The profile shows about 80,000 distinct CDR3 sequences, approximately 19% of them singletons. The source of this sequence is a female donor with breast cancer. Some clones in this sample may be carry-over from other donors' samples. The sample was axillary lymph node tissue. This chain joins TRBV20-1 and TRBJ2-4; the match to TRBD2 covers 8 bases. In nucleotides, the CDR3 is TGCAGTGCTCCGGGGGGGTACAAAAACATTCAGTACTTC. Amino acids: CSAPGGYKNIQYF.